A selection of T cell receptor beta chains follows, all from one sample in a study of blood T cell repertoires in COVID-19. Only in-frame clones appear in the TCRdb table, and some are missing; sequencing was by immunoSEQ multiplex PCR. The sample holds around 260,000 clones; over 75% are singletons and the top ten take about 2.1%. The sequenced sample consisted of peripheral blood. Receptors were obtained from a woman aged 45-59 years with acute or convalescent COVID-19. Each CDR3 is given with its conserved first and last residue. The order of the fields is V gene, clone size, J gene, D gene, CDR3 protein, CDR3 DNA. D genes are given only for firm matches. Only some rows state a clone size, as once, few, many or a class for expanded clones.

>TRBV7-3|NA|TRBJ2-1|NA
CASSPGRAYNEQFF
TGTGCCAGCAGTCCGGGGAGAGCCTACAATGAGCAGTTCTTC
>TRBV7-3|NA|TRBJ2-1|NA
CASSLTVELAYNEQFF
TGTGCCAGCAGCTTAACGGTTGAGCTTGCCTACAATGAGCAGTTCTTC
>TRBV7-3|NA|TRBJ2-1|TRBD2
CASSSTLAGVNEQFF
TGTGCCAGCAGCTCCACACTAGCGGGAGTCAATGAGCAGTTCTTC
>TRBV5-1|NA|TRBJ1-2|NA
CASSPARGNYGYTF
TGCGCCAGCAGCCCGGCGCGCGGTAACTATGGCTACACCTTC
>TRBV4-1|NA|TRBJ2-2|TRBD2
CASSLGLAGANTGELFF
TGCGCCAGCAGCCTCGGACTAGCGGGAGCGAACACCGGGGAGCTGTTTTTT
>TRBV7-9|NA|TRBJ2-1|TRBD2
CASSFASGRYNEQFF
TGTGCCAGCAGCTTTGCCAGCGGGAGGTACAATGAGCAGTTCTTC
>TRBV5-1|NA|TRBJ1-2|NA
CASSSGSQGKLYGYTF
TGCGCCAGCAGCTCTGGAAGCCAGGGCAAACTCTATGGCTACACCTTC
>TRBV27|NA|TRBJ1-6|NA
CASSHPPGGNNNSPLHF
TGTGCCAGCAGTCACCCGCCCGGGGGAAACAATAATTCACCCCTCCACTTT
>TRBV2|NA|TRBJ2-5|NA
CASGLQETQYF
TGTGCCAGCGGACTTCAAGAGACCCAGTACTTC
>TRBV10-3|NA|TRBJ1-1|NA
CAISLAGFVEGEAFF
TGTGCCATCAGCTTGGCAGGGTTTGTCGAAGGGGAAGCTTTCTTT
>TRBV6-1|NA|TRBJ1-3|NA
CASSEGGSGNTIYF
TGTGCCAGCAGTGAAGGCGGCTCTGGAAACACCATATATTTT
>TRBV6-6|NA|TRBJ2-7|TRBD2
CATGGGIVSYEQYF
TGTGCCACCGGGGGGGGGATCGTCTCCTACGAGCAGTACTTC
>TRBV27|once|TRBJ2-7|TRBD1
CASNAGQGGYEQYF
TGTGCCAGCAATGCGGGACAGGGTGGCTACGAGCAGTACTTC
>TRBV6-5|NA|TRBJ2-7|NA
CASSYSPQSSYEQYF
TGTGCCAGCAGTTACTCGCCACAGAGCTCCTACGAGCAGTACTTC
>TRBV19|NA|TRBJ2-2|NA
CASSPGGNTGELFF
TGTGCCAGTAGTCCCGGGGGGAACACCGGGGAGCTGTTTTTT
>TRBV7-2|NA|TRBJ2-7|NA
CASSSSGGAGKQYF
TGTGCCAGCAGTTCGAGTGGCGGGGCGGGGAAACAGTACTTC
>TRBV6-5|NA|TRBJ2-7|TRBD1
CASRRAGTGTYEQYF
TGTGCCAGCAGGAGAGCCGGGACAGGGACCTACGAGCAGTACTTC
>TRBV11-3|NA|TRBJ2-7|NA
CASSSREIGYEQYF
TGTGCCAGCAGCTCGAGGGAAATCGGCTACGAGCAGTACTTC
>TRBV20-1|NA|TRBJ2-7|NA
CSASTGEQYF
TGCAGTGCTAGCACGGGCGAGCAGTACTTC
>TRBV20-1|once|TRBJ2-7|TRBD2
CSASELAGSREQYF
TGCAGTGCTAGTGAGTTAGCGGGATCGCGAGAGCAGTACTTC
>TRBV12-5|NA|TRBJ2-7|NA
CASGEDSTYEQYF
TGTGCTAGTGGGGAGGACAGCACCTACGAGCAGTACTTC
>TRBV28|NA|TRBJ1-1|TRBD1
CASSLHYRGGNTEAFF
TGTGCCAGCAGTTTACATTACAGGGGGGGGAACACTGAAGCTTTCTTT